The next 22 T cell receptor beta chains were all read from a single sample in a study of blood T cell repertoires in COVID-19. The repertoire was sequenced with immunoSEQ multiplex PCR; TCRdb's copy has only in-frame clones and lacks some. Altogether approximately 210,000 clones are present, almost 85% being singletons, with the ten largest covering approximately 12%. Sequencing was done on a sample of peripheral blood. Every receptor here comes from a woman aged 40 to 49 with acute or convalescent COVID-19.

The genes are TRBV29-1 and TRBJ2-3; a weak D match, TRBD2 (5 bases). Deletions cut 7 bases from V and 5 bases from J, with 7 bases between. Germline CDR1 is SQVTM and CDR2 is ANQGSEA. This CDR3 is built from 10 residues. CDR3 sequence reads: CSAGVDTQYF. The CDR3 DNA reads as TGCAGCGCCGGGGTAGATACGCAGTATTTT.

The gene calls are TRBV2 and TRBJ2-3; D remains unclear. Trimming cost V 5 bases and J 1 base, with 10 bases left between them. The CDR3 is made up of 14 amino acids. CDR1 is SNHLY, CDR2 FYNNEI, per germline. The CDR3 is CASSPNQGTDTQYF. The CDR3, as DNA: TGTGCCAGCAGTCCCAACCAGGGCACAGATACGCAGTATTTT.

This clone was found a few times. The chain carries TRBV3-1 (or the pseudogene TRBV3-2) and TRBJ1-2; D is unclear. This CDR3 has 11 residues. The germline V gene has CDR1 LGHDT and CDR2 YNNKEL (reference sequence). Trimming left V 2 bases short and J 8 bases short, with 6 bases between. The CDR3 is CASSQRGGYTF. The CDR3 DNA follows: TGTGCCAGCAGCCAAAGAGGAGGCTACACCTTC.

For this clone: Other DNA variants within this sample encode the same CDR3. The chain carries TRBV5-1 and TRBJ2-5; TRBD1 matches 11 bases. With V trimmed by 4 bases and J by 3 bases, 5 bases remained unmatched. The CDR3 sequence is 15 residues long. CDR1 is SGHRS and CDR2 is YFSETQ in the germline V gene. In DNA, the CDR3 is TGCGCCAGCAGCCCCAGGACAGGGGGCAAAGAGACCCAGTACTTC. Its translation is CASSPRTGGKETQYF.

The J gene is TRBJ2-3, the V gene TRBV4-1, with D maybe TRBD2 (6 bases). Trimming shortened V by 1 base and J by 3 bases, and 17 bases separated the two germline ends. The CDR3 has 17 residues. From germline, CDR1 is MGHRA and CDR2 YSYEKL. CDR3 in DNA: TGCGCCAGCAGCCAAGTAGGTCGAGCGGGTCAAACAGATACGCAGTATTTT. Translated, it gives CASSQVGRAGQTDTQYF.

The V gene is TRBV29-1, the J gene TRBJ2-6, with a weak D call TRBD1 (6 bases). This CDR3 is 14 amino acids long. Per germline, CDR1 SQVTM and CDR2 ANQGSEA. Trimming took off 6 bases at V and 1 base at J, with 10 bases between the two ends. The CDR3 DNA reads as TGCAGCGTGGACCAGGGGTCTGGGGCCAACGTCCTGACTTTC. As protein: CSVDQGSGANVLTF.

The J gene is TRBJ1-1, the V gene TRBV5-1, with D perhaps TRBD1 (5 bases). Germline V lookup: CDR1 SGHRS, CDR2 YFSETQ. The length of the CDR3 is 14 residues. Deletions cut 3 bases from V and 4 bases from J, with 13 bases between. DNA of the CDR3: TGCGCCAGCAGCTCCCCTACAGGCTTCACTGAAGCTTTCTTT. It specifies CASSSPTGFTEAFF.

This clone was detected a few times. V usage is TRBV5-1 and J usage is TRBJ1-1, with D possibly being TRBD1 (6 bases). The V and J ends lost 6 bases and 2 bases respectively, with 11 bases between them. The CDR3 consists of 13 residues. Germline CDR1 is SGHRS and CDR2 is YFSETQ. The CDR3 protein is CASNSGGNTEAFF. The DNA of the CDR3 is TGCGCCAGCAACTCTGGGGGCAACACTGAAGCTTTCTTT.

The J gene is TRBJ2-7, the V gene TRBV7-3; TRBD2 matches at 7 bases. With V trimmed by 3 bases and J by 4 bases, 3 bases remained unmatched. CDR3 length: 13 amino acids. Germline assignment: CDR1 SGHTA and CDR2 FQGTGA. CDR3 protein: CASSFGGGYEQYF. DNA of the CDR3: TGTGCCAGCAGCTTCGGCGGGGGTTACGAGCAGTACTTC.

The chain is built from TRBV14 and TRBJ1-2; the D gene is possibly TRBD1 (5 bases). In germline, CDR1 is SGHDN, CDR2 FVKESK. The CDR3 is 16 residues long. Trimming shortened V by 5 bases and J by 5 bases, and 21 bases separated the two germline ends. The CDR3 loop reads CASSGRGREVNYGYTF. The CDR3 DNA sequence: TGTGCCAGCAGCGGGCGGGGACGAGAGGTTAATTATGGCTACACCTTC.

The rearrangement uses TRBV19 and TRBJ2-1; maybe TRBD1 (5 bases). The germline gives CDR1 LNHDA, CDR2 SQIVND (reference sequence). Trimming stripped 8 bases from V and 3 bases from J, with 14 bases between. The CDR3 runs 14 residues. The CDR3 nucleotides read TGTGCCAGTTCCGATCAAGGGGTCTACAATGAGCAGTTCTTC. Residues: CASSDQGVYNEQFF.

A few counts support this clone. The V and J genes are TRBV30 and TRBJ2-2, with a tentative D call TRBD1 (7 bases). Germline lookup yields CDR1 GTSNPN and CDR2 SVGIG (reference sequence). V lost 8 bases and J 5 bases, leaving 21 bases between the germline ends. The CDR3 is 15 amino acids. The CDR3 is CAHRGTASRTGELFF. In DNA form, the CDR3 reads TGTGCCCACCGGGGGACAGCCTCGAGGACCGGGGAGCTGTTTTTT.

This chain uses TRBV2 with TRBJ1-2, with TRBD1 matching over 9 bases. The CDR3 consists of 15 residues. V lost 4 bases to trimming and J lost 5 bases; unmatched junction nucleotides: 8. Germline CDR1 and CDR2: SNHLY and FYNNEI. The DNA of the CDR3 is TGTGCCAGCAGTGTTCCGGGACAGGGAGTTTATGGCTACACCTTC. Its protein product is CASSVPGQGVYGYTF.

This clone was counted a single time. The chain uses TRBV5-1 and TRBJ2-7; 12 positions match TRBD2. Trimming cost V 5 bases and J 4 bases; bases outside gene matches: 7. The CDR3 totals 15 residues. CDR1 is SGHRS and CDR2 is YFSETQ in the germline V gene. This CDR3 reads CASSHGLAGLYEQYF. CDR3 sequence (DNA): TGCGCCAGCAGTCACGGACTAGCGGGATTGTACGAGCAGTACTTC.

The chain links TRBV27 to TRBJ2-6; D call uncertain. This CDR3 has 15 amino acids. The germline V and J ends were trimmed by 0 bases and 2 bases, with 5 bases remaining between them. Germline V lookup: CDR1 MNHEY, CDR2 SMNVEV (reference sequence). The CDR3 DNA reads TGTGCCAGCAGTTTATCGTCTGCTGGGGCCAACGTCCTGACTTTC. Amino acid sequence: CASSLSSAGANVLTF.

A few counts support this clone. The V and J genes are TRBV5-1 and TRBJ2-3, with 11 positions matching TRBD2. The CDR3 totals 18 residues. With 3 bases clipped from V and 6 bases from J, the junction kept 15 bases outside the gene matches. Germline CDR1 and CDR2: SGHRS and YFSETQ. This CDR3 is CASSWNPGLAGPPDTQYF. The DNA for the CDR3 is TGCGCCAGCAGCTGGAACCCCGGACTAGCGGGCCCGCCGGATACGCAGTATTTT. Filled out from reference TRBV5-1 and TRBJ2-3, the complete variable domain reads KAGVTQTPRYLIKTRGQQVTLSCSPISGHRSVSWYQQTPGQGLQFLFEYFSETQRNKGNFPGRFSGRQFSNSRSEMNVSTLELGDSALYLCASSWNPGLAGPPDTQYFGPGTRLTVL.

This clone appeared a few times. The rearrangement uses TRBV3-1 (or the pseudogene TRBV3-2) and TRBJ2-2, with 8 bases fitting TRBD2. Germline loops: CDR1 LGHDT, CDR2 YNNKEL (reference sequence). There are 18 residues in the CDR3. The V gene end was trimmed by 2 bases and the J gene end by 4 bases; junction bases not matched to a gene: 12. CDR3 protein: CASSQRGGLSGGTGELFF. The DNA for the CDR3 is TGTGCCAGCAGCCAACGGGGGGGCCTTTCTGGAGGCACCGGGGAGCTGTTTTTT.

The chain joins TRBV25-1 to TRBJ2-3, with D perhaps TRBD2 (6 bases). Between the trimmed V and J ends, which lost 8 bases and 7 bases, there was a span of 10 bases. CDR3 size: 11 residues. The germline V gene has CDR1 MGHDK and CDR2 SYGVNS. Here the CDR3 reads CASLSGHTQYF. Here the CDR3 DNA reads TGTGCCAGCCTTAGCGGACATACGCAGTATTTT.

This chain links TRBV15 with TRBJ2-7; 9 nucleotides align to TRBD2. Germline V lookup: CDR1 LNHNV, CDR2 YYDKDF (reference sequence). The CDR3 spans 17 residues. V dropped 1 base and J dropped 2; count of bases not matched to a gene: 9. The CDR3 coding sequence is TGTGCCACCAGCAGAGTATTCTTTAGCGGGAGAACCTACGAGCAGTACTTC. Translated: CATSRVFFSGRTYEQYF.

The CDR3 loop is CASSYLYTEAFF. CDR3 in DNA: TGTGCCAGCAGTTACCTCTACACTGAAGCTTTCTTT. The V and J genes are TRBV6-2 or TRBV6-3 and TRBJ1-1; D is unclear. Germline V lookup: CDR1 MNHEY, CDR2 SVGEGT. This CDR3 is built from 12 residues. V lost 2 bases, J lost 3 bases, and 4 bases lay in between.

The rearrangement joins TRBV30 to TRBJ1-3, with D unresolved. Per the germline V gene, CDR1 is GTSNPN and CDR2 is SVGIG (reference sequence). Trimming took off 1 base at V and 0 bases at J, with 16 bases between the two ends. The CDR3 is 17 amino acids. The CDR3 spells CAWSGVRAPRSGNTIYF. The CDR3 DNA follows: TGTGCCTGGAGTGGGGTGAGGGCTCCACGCTCTGGAAACACCATATATTTT.

There are a few counts of this clone. This sequence joins TRBV5-5 and TRBJ2-2, with D maybe TRBD1 (5 bases). V lost 3 bases to trimming and J lost 7 bases, with 10 bases between them. CDR3 length: 13 residues. The germline V gene has CDR1 SGHKS and CDR2 YYEKEE (reference sequence). The CDR3 DNA is TGTGCCAGCAGCTACCAGGGTGGCGGGGAGCTGTTTTTT. Protein product: CASSYQGGGELFF.